A single sample is the source of the 9 T cell receptor beta chains below, sequenced in a study of blood T cell repertoires in COVID-19. The repertoire was sequenced with immunoSEQ multiplex PCR; TCRdb's copy has only in-frame clones and lacks some. This table holds 80,000 to 95,000 clones, approximately 88% found once. The source material was peripheral blood. The receptors shown here come from a man between 65 and 79 years old with acute or convalescent COVID-19.

There are a few counts of this clone. The genes are TRBV6-5 and TRBJ2-1; possible D gene TRBD1, 7 bases. Trimming took off 10 bases at V and 4 bases at J, with 14 bases between the two ends. The CDR3 is 13 amino acids. Germline-derived CDR1 and CDR2 are MNHEY and SVGAGI. The CDR3 sequence: CATAGQLYNEQFF. In nucleotides, the CDR3 is TGTGCCACTGCGGGACAGCTATACAATGAGCAGTTCTTC.

The table lists this clone with a count of one. This chain uses TRBV7-2 with TRBJ1-3; D is unresolved. Germline CDR1 reads SGHTA; CDR2 reads FQGNSA. CDR3 length equals 16 residues. V was clipped by 1 base and J by 0 bases, with 10 bases between them. CDR3: CASSLVAGSSGNTIYF. The CDR3 DNA is TGTGCCAGCAGCTTAGTGGCTGGCAGCTCTGGAAACACCATATATTTT.

The genes are TRBV10-1 and TRBJ2-1; 10 bases are a match to TRBD2. The germline V gene encodes CDR1 WNHNN and CDR2 SYGVQD (reference sequence). The CDR3 sequence is 17 residues long. V lost 2 bases to trimming and J lost 4 bases; unmatched junction nucleotides: 8. CDR3 region: CASSEHGAGGLYNEQFF. CDR3 nucleotides: TGCGCCAGCAGTGAGCATGGAGCGGGAGGGCTATACAATGAGCAGTTCTTC.

The chain is built from TRBV29-1 and TRBJ1-1; D is ambiguous. The CDR3 is made up of 12 amino acids. The germline V gene encodes CDR1 SQVTM and CDR2 ANQGSEA. V dropped 4 bases and J dropped 0 bases, with 6 bases sitting between them. CDR3 sequence (DNA): TGCAGCGTTGTGGCAGTGAACACTGAAGCTTTCTTT. It codes for CSVVAVNTEAFF. Complete variable domain (other parts from reference TRBV29-1 and TRBJ1-1): SAVISQKPSRDICQRGTSLTIQCQVDSQVTMMFWYRQQPGQSLTLIATANQGSEATYESGFVIDKFPISRPNLTFSTLTVSNMSPEDSSIYLCSVVAVNTEAFFGQGTRLTVV.

The chain employs TRBV4-3 and TRBJ1-2, with unresolved D. This CDR3 comprises 15 residues. V lost 0 bases to trimming and J lost 4 bases, with 12 bases between them. Looked up from germline, CDR1 is LGHNA and CDR2 is YSLEER. Written as DNA, the CDR3 is TGCGCCAGCAGCCAAGATGTAGGCAGGATCTATGGCTACACCTTC. Residues: CASSQDVGRIYGYTF.

The chain recombines TRBV2 with TRBJ2-2; 8 positions agree with TRBD1. V trimming: 4 bases; J trimming: 0 bases; junction bases outside the gene matches: 1. The CDR3 contains 15 residues. Germline values: CDR1 SNHLY, CDR2 FYNNEI. The CDR3 sequence is CASSADRANTGELFF. CDR3 sequence (DNA): TGTGCCAGCAGTGCGGACAGGGCGAACACCGGGGAGCTGTTTTTT. Based on the CDR3 plus reference TRBV2 and TRBJ2-2, the full variable domain is EPEVTQTPSHQVTQMGQEVILRCVPISNHLYFYWYRQILGQKVEFLVSFYNNEISEKSEIFDDQFSVERPDGSNFTLKIRSTKLEDSAMYFCASSADRANTGELFFGEGSRLTVL.

J is TRBJ2-5 and V is TRBV2, with 7 bases aligning to TRBD1. CDR1 SNHLY and CDR2 FYNNEI come from the germline V gene. With 7 bases clipped from V and 1 base from J, the junction kept 3 bases outside the gene matches. The CDR3 loop spans 13 amino acids. CDR3 coding DNA: TGTGCCAGCAAGGCAGGGGGCCAAGAGACCCAGTACTTC. Encoded protein: CASKAGGQETQYF.

The chain recombines TRBV6-6 with TRBJ1-5; TRBD1 matches at 8 bases. Losses at the gene ends were 4 bases for V and 7 bases for J; bases not matched to a gene: 9. Germline V lookup: CDR1 MNHNY, CDR2 SVGAGI (reference sequence). The CDR3 is 15 amino acids. CDR3 in DNA: TGTGCCAGCAGTTCCTCGGACAGGGAAAGACAGCCCCAGCATTTT. It yields the protein CASSSSDRERQPQHF.

J is TRBJ2-7 and V is TRBV18, with TRBD2 matching 9 bases. The CDR3 runs 16 residues. The V gene end was trimmed by 6 bases and the J gene end by 4 bases; junction bases not matched to a gene: 13. CDR1 and CDR2 (germline): KGHSH, LQKENI. The chain's CDR3 is CASSLVAGANVYEQYF. For the CDR3, the DNA is TGTGCCAGCTCCCTTGTAGCGGGAGCCAACGTATACGAGCAGTACTTC.